This T cell receptor (beta chain) derives from a study of blood T cell repertoires in COVID-19 (TCRdb year 2020). Concerning the study at large: Collaborator samples came from the United States, Italy and Spain and covered acute and convalescent phases of COVID-19. The prospective study material was composed of cDNA or gDNA derived from T cells, B-cell-depleted T cells, or PBMCs. Deeply sampled blood TCRbeta repertoires from subjects exposed to, actively infected with, or recovered from COVID-19 were included in the dataset. The repertoires were released in a freely available public database intended as a resource for research on the immune response to SARS-CoV-2. The samples were drawn from the first 160 participants of the ongoing ImmuneRACE study and from more than 1,000 subjects provided by 6 global collaborators. The sample metadata nearly always contained a de-identified subject ID, COVID-19 status, age in years and sex. Where HLA class I and class II types were available, the types were taken from metadata supplied by the sample provider, not from assay-based typing.

V and J lose 5 bases and 4 bases, and a span of 17 bases separates them. The CDR3 goes from the cysteine to the phenylalanine over 15 residues. The CDR3 DNA has 45 bases and is translated from base 1. CDR1 and CDR2, looked up from the germline V gene, are SGHTA and FQGNSA. As concerns this clone: Its specific antigen is unknown. No clone much larger than this one lies a single base away; base qualities are absent.

Study-level results and caveats: The amount of clinical and demographic metadata varied by source and participant and was provided uncurated.

Participants in the prospective study were aged 18 to 89 years, lived in some 24 United States geographic areas, and enrolled through a virtual design. To assign participants to cohorts, the prospective study relied on clinical history that participants themselves reported in a screening survey and a study questionnaire. For ImmuneRACE Cohort 3, a participant was defined as recovered based on two consecutive negative NP/OP PCR tests, clearance by a healthcare professional, or resolution of symptoms. Mobile phlebotomists in the prospective study collected whole blood, serum and a nasopharyngeal or oropharyngeal swab from every participant. Over a roughly two-month period, participants in the prospective study had the option of providing additional blood draws and questionnaires. Before DNA extraction, prospective study blood samples were shipped either frozen or at room temperature. TCRbeta CDR3 regions were amplified from genomic DNA using the immunoSEQ Assay, a bias-controlled multiplex PCR. From the authors' description of their analysis: Within the assay, amplification of reference gene primers was used to estimate how many nucleated cells each sample contained. To quantify the absolute abundance of each unique TCRbeta CDR3 rearrangement, sequence reads were collapsed and filtered. Productive Simpson clonality was computed per sample as the square root of Simpson's diversity index over productive rearrangements. The table comes from immuneACCESS by way of TCRdb, which keeps in-frame sequences with V and J called. Part of the clones is missing from these tables; in studies checked, under half for an unresolved V gene and the rest for unknown reasons. That table gives V, J and clone size, and the DNA gave D and trimming. The sample contains 290,000 or so clones, 90% of them found a single time. The ten biggest clones cover roughly 1.1% of the sample.

The rearrangement joined TRBV7-2 to TRBJ1-1, with TRBD1 as a weak D call on 6 bases. Sequenced sample: PBMCs or T cells enriched from blood (not recorded which). The sequence derives from a young woman who had recovered from COVID-19. The CDR3 has the sequence CASSETRGRGTEAFF. The sequenced DNA is TGTGCCAGCAGCGAAACCAGGGGCAGGGGCACTGAAGCTTTCTTT.